The 25 T cell receptor beta chains given below trace back to one sample, sequenced in a study of blood T cell repertoires in COVID-19. Using immunoSEQ multiplex PCR, the repertoire was profiled, and TCRdb retains in-frame clones only, with some absent. The sample holds around 250,000 clones, over 70% seen once. Sequencing input: PBMCs or T cells enriched from blood (not recorded which). The receptors were sampled from a middle-aged woman who had been exposed to COVID-19.

V gene TRBV6-1 combines with J gene TRBJ2-5, with unresolved D. V was pared by 0 bases and J by 3 bases, with 11 bases between. The CDR3 loop spans 15 amino acids. Looked up from germline, CDR1 is MNHNS and CDR2 is SASEGT. The CDR3 DNA sequence: TGTGCCAGCAGTGAAGCGCCTGTAACTAAAGAGACCCAGTACTTC. Protein sequence: CASSEAPVTKETQYF.

The gene calls are TRBV4-3 and TRBJ2-5; no clear D gene. Germline CDR1 is LGHNA and CDR2 is YSLEER. V gave up 0 bases and J gave up 4 bases, with 9 bases separating them. The CDR3 is 14 amino acids. For the CDR3, the DNA is TGCGCCAGCAGCCAAGACCCCGCCAGAGAGACCCAGTACTTC. Amino acid sequence: CASSQDPARETQYF.

This chain joins TRBV24-1 and TRBJ1-5, with 7 nucleotides matching TRBD1. This CDR3 comprises 16 residues. V was pared by 5 bases and J by 4 bases, with 10 bases of the junction left unmatched. CDR1 and CDR2 (germline): KGHDR, SFDVKD. CDR3 DNA: TGTGCCACCAGTGGCCGGGGACAGTTGGGGAATCAGCCCCAGCATTTT. It is translated as CATSGRGQLGNQPQHF.

Of note for this clone: Germline and junction disagree at one end, which may indicate a read error. The chain joins TRBV5-1 to TRBJ2-1; 11 bases are shared with TRBD1. Germline V lookup: CDR1 SGHRS, CDR2 YFSETQ. The CDR3 covers 15 residues. As DNA, the CDR3 is TGTGCCAGCAGCTTGGGACAGGGGGTTTACAATGAGCAGTTCTTC. Its protein product is CASSLGQGVYNEQFF.

The V call is TRBV18, the J call TRBJ1-5; D is uncertain. V was pared by 4 bases and J by 3 bases, with 16 bases between. CDR1 and CDR2 from the germline V gene are KGHSH and LQKENI. CDR3 length equals 16 residues. The CDR3 is CASSQTGVHDNQPQHF. DNA for the CDR3: TGTGCCAGCTCACAAACGGGTGTACACGACAATCAGCCCCAGCATTTT.

CDR3 protein: CASSSGQGRTDTQYF. The CDR3 bases are TGTGCCAGCAGCTCTGGACAGGGAAGGACAGATACGCAGTATTTT. The chain uses TRBV7-2 and TRBJ2-3, with TRBD1 matching 8 bases. The ends lost 4 bases at V and 3 bases at J; junction bases unmatched: 6. This CDR3 is built from 15 residues. Germline CDR1 is SGHTA and CDR2 is FQGNSA.

The chain couples TRBV6-2 or TRBV6-3 to TRBJ2-2; 8 nucleotides agree with TRBD2. This CDR3 spans 17 amino acids. V lost 1 base and J lost 3; bases outside the gene matches: 7. Germline CDR1 MNHEY, CDR2 SVGEGT. CDR3 region: CASSYFGLAGYTGELFF. The CDR3 nucleotides are TGTGCCAGCAGTTACTTCGGGCTAGCGGGTTACACCGGGGAGCTGTTTTTT.

The chain is built from TRBV19 and TRBJ1-4; weak D call: TRBD1 (6 bases). Germline V lookup: CDR1 LNHDA, CDR2 SQIVND (reference sequence). The CDR3 is made up of 14 amino acids. Deletions cut 11 bases from V and 4 bases from J, with 17 bases between. The CDR3 nucleotides read TGTGCCTCCTCCCCGGACAGACTTAATGAAAAACTGTTTTTT. Residues: CASSPDRLNEKLFF.

Comments on this clone: This sample also contains other DNA sequences that code for the same CDR3. This chain joins TRBV9 and TRBJ1-1; tentative D call: TRBD1 (5 bases). This CDR3 has 13 amino acids. The V and J ends lost 3 bases and 1 base respectively, with 7 bases between them. The germline V gene encodes CDR1 SGDLS and CDR2 YYNGEE. CDR3 coding DNA: TGTGCCAGCAGCGAAACAGGGAACACTGAAGCTTTCTTT. It is translated as CASSETGNTEAFF.

This rearrangement joins TRBV7-9 to TRBJ1-3, with a tentative D call TRBD1 (6 bases). The germline CDR1 and CDR2 sequences are SEHNR and FQNEAQ (reference sequence). V gave up 7 bases and J gave up 0 bases, with 16 bases separating them. This CDR3 comprises 16 residues. CDR3 DNA: TGTGCCAGCAATATTCGACAGGAGAGCTCTGGAAACACCATATATTTT. Its protein is CASNIRQESSGNTIYF. Full variable domain (remainder filled in from reference TRBV7-9 and TRBJ1-3): DTGVSQNPRHKITKRGQNVTFRCDPISEHNRLYWYRQTLGQGPEFLTYFQNEAQLEKSRLLSDRFSAERPKGSFSTLEIQRTEQGDSAMYLCASNIRQESSGNTIYFGEGSWLTVV.

V and J are TRBV19 and TRBJ2-5; 10 bases map to TRBD2. Germline V gene lookup returns CDR1 LNHDA and CDR2 SQIVND (reference sequence). This CDR3 spans 16 amino acids. The V and J ends lost 5 bases and 5 bases, in that order; junction bases with no gene match: 11. The CDR3 sequence is CASSPRTSGRLETQYF. In nucleotides, the CDR3 is TGTGCCAGTAGTCCTCGGACTAGCGGCCGCCTGGAGACCCAGTACTTC.

The CDR3 spells CASSVVEGGGTQYF. The CDR3 bases are TGTGCCAGCAGCGTAGTGGAGGGAGGGGGGACCCAGTACTTC. V is TRBV9 and J is TRBJ2-5; weak D call: TRBD2 (7 bases). There are 14 residues in the CDR3. With 0 bases removed from V and 7 bases from J, the gap between germline ends came to 13 bases. Germline CDR1 and CDR2: SGDLS and YYNGEE.

The V and J genes are TRBV18 and TRBJ1-2; no reliable D call. The CDR3 has 12 amino acids. Germline CDR1 reads KGHSH; CDR2 reads LQKENI. The V end was cut by 2 bases, the J end by 5 bases, with 6 bases between. DNA for the CDR3: TGTGCCAGCTCACCATCGGGGTATGGCTACACCTTC. It translates to CASSPSGYGYTF.

As regards this clone: The junction departs from germline at one end; a sequencing error may be responsible. The chain carries TRBV5-1 and TRBJ2-2, with 9 bases matching TRBD1. This CDR3 is 17 amino acids long. Germline CDR1 is SGHRS and CDR2 is YFSETQ. CDR3 sequence (DNA): TGTGCCAGCAGCTTGGCCTCCGGGACAGGGATTACCGGGGAGCTGTTTTTT. This translates into CASSLASGTGITGELFF.

The chain has TRBV7-2 and TRBJ2-3; D unclear. The CDR3 has 13 amino acids. Germline CDR1 reads SGHTA; CDR2 reads FQGNSA. V was clipped by 7 bases and J by 5 bases, with 13 bases between them. The CDR3 reads CASTWSVGDTQYF. As DNA, the CDR3 is TGTGCCAGCACCTGGAGCGTGGGAGATACGCAGTATTTT.

A note on this clone: Its ends do not fully match the called genes, so a read error is possible. The chain combines TRBV5-1 with TRBJ1-1, with 9 nucleotides matching TRBD1. There are 15 residues in the CDR3. The germline V gene encodes CDR1 SGHRS and CDR2 YFSETQ. The CDR3 sequence is CASSEGTGWGTEAFF. The CDR3 DNA reads TGTGCCAGCAGCGAAGGGACAGGGTGGGGAACTGAAGCTTTCTTT.

The V call is TRBV7-3, the J call TRBJ2-1, with 8 bases lining up with TRBD1. From germline, CDR1 is SGHTA and CDR2 FQGTGA. This CDR3 is 15 amino acids long. The trim removed 8 bases at V and 6 bases at J, leaving 12 bases unmatched. The CDR3 sequence: CASGGSTGGSNEQFF. CDR3 nucleotides: TGTGCCAGCGGTGGGAGTACAGGGGGGAGCAATGAGCAGTTCTTC.

This clone was seen once. The genes are TRBV6-5 and TRBJ1-2, with 10 bases identical to TRBD1. Germline loops: CDR1 MNHEY, CDR2 SVGAGI. The CDR3 covers 13 residues. Germline trimming cut 4 bases from V and 6 bases from J; bases unmatched to any gene: 2. The CDR3 spells CASSWTGGDGYTF. The CDR3 DNA follows: TGTGCCAGCAGTTGGACAGGGGGGGATGGCTACACCTTC.

This clone has only one observation. The gene calls are TRBV28 and TRBJ2-7; 9 nucleotides align to TRBD1. The ends lost 6 bases at V and 1 base at J; junction bases unmatched: 4. Germline assignment: CDR1 MDHEN and CDR2 SYDVKM. CDR3 length: 14 amino acids. The DNA of the CDR3 is TGTGCCAGCAGAGCCGGGACAGGGTCCTACGAGCAGTACTTC. Protein: CASRAGTGSYEQYF.

This clone was detected once. The chain employs TRBV7-3 and TRBJ1-2; 9 nucleotides agree with TRBD1. The V and J ends lost 5 bases and 6 bases, in that order; junction bases with no gene match: 4. The CDR3 spans 13 residues. Germline CDR1 reads SGHTA; CDR2 reads FQGTGA. The DNA for the CDR3 is TGTGCCAGCAGCCCCGGGACAGGGCATGGCTACACCTTC. It translates to CASSPGTGHGYTF.

The CDR3 reads CATSDEGQGTDTQYF. CDR3 coding DNA: TGTGCCACCAGTGACGAGGGACAGGGCACAGATACGCAGTATTTT. This sequence joins TRBV24-1 and TRBJ2-3; 8 bases match TRBD1. V lost 4 bases, J lost 1 base, and 3 bases stayed unmatched. Germline V gene data show CDR1 as KGHDR and CDR2 as SFDVKD. The length of the CDR3 is 15 residues.

J is TRBJ2-1 and V is TRBV7-2; D is possibly TRBD2 (6 bases). V was shortened by 1 base and J by 2 bases, with 12 bases between the two germline ends. The CDR3 contains 16 residues. The V gene's germline CDR1 is SGHTA and CDR2 FQGNSA. The CDR3 region is CASSLVRGLTYNEQFF. CDR3 in DNA: TGTGCCAGCAGCTTAGTCCGGGGGTTGACCTACAATGAGCAGTTCTTC.

The chain recombines TRBV6-5 with TRBJ1-2; D unclear. With 2 bases removed from V and 1 base from J, the gap between germline ends came to 11 bases. This CDR3 is built from 15 residues. From germline, CDR1 is MNHEY and CDR2 SVGAGI. In DNA, the CDR3 is TGTGCCAGCAGTTACCGCGGTGGACTTAACTATGGCTACACCTTC. Translated: CASSYRGGLNYGYTF.

The chain has TRBV18 and TRBJ2-5; 7 positions agree with TRBD1. CDR3 length equals 15 residues. Germline CDR1 reads KGHSH; CDR2 reads LQKENI. V was clipped by 5 bases and J by 2 bases; unmatched bases: 8. The CDR3 DNA sequence: TGTGCCAGCTCATCATTAACCAGGGGGCAAGAGACCCAGTACTTC. It specifies CASSSLTRGQETQYF.

The rearrangement joins TRBV7-2 to TRBJ2-5; 11 bases agree with TRBD2. Trimming took 6 bases from V and 2 from J; bases not matched to a gene: 5. The CDR3 has 15 residues. CDR1 and CDR2 (germline): SGHTA, FQGNSA. The CDR3 DNA reads TGTGCCAGCAGTGGGACTAGCGGCCCACAAGAGACCCAGTACTTC. Its protein product is CASSGTSGPQETQYF.